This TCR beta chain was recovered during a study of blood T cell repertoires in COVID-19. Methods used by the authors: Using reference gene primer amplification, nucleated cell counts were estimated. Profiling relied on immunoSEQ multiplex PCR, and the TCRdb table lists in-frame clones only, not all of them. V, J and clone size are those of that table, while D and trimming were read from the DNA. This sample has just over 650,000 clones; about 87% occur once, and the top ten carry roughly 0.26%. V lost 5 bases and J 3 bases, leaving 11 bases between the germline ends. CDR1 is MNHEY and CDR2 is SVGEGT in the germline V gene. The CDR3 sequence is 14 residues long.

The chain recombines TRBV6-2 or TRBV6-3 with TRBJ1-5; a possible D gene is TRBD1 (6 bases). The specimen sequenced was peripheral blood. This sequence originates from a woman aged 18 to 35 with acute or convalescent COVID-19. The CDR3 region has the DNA TGTGCCAGCAGTACAGGGACGTACAATCAGCCCCAGCATTTT. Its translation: CASSTGTYNQPQHF.